This entry lists 27 T cell receptor beta chains sequenced from one sample in a study of T-cell reconstitution after alpha-beta-depleted transplantation in children. Researchers prepared the TCRbeta library using unique molecular identifiers, the study reports. One entry per CDR3 protein, called by TCRdb with MiXCR from the PCR reads. This sample has 600,000 to 800,000 distinct CDR3 sequences, with around 13% found just once. The sequences come from PBMCs, collected before TCRalphabeta/CD19-depleted stem cell transplant. These receptors all come from a girl aged 2 to 9 with congenital amegakaryocytic thrombocytopenia, due to receive a stem cell transplant.

This clonotype was found many times. The chain links TRBV7-2 to TRBJ2-1, with TRBD2 as a possible D gene (7 bases). V was shortened by 5 bases and J by 7 bases, with 15 bases between the two germline ends. The germline gives CDR1 SGHTA, CDR2 FQGNSA. The CDR3 is made up of 14 amino acids. The chain's CDR3 is CASSVGGEINEQFF. In DNA, the CDR3 is TGTGCCAGCAGCGTAGGGGGGGAGATTAATGAGCAGTTCTTC.

Many counts were recorded for this clonotype. The V and J genes are TRBV7-8 and TRBJ2-3; perhaps TRBD2 as D (7 bases). Trimming pared 5 bases from V and 2 bases from J, leaving 17 bases between. The CDR3 sequence is 16 residues long. The V gene's germline CDR1 is SGHVS and CDR2 FQNEAQ. CDR3 coding DNA: TGTGCCAGCAGCCTACGGGGGCTAGCGGCCACAGATACGCAGTATTTT. It encodes CASSLRGLAATDTQYF.

This clonotype was seen repeatedly, ten times or more. The chain links TRBV7-2 to TRBJ2-1, with D tentatively TRBD1 or TRBD2 (5 bases each). Trimming removed 3 bases at V and 5 bases at J, with 14 bases between. Germline CDR1 is SGHTA and CDR2 is FQGNSA. This CDR3 region has 15 residues. The CDR3 DNA follows: TGTGCCAGCAGCTTCGTGTGGGACCTTAACAATGAGCAGTTCTTC. Translated, it gives CASSFVWDLNNEQFF. The full variable domain, completed using reference TRBV7-2 and TRBJ2-1, is GAGVSQSPSNKVTEKGKDVELRCDPISGHTALYWYRQSLGQGLEFLIYFQGNSAPDKSGLPSDRFSAERTGGSVSTLTIQRTQQEDSAVYLCASSFVWDLNNEQFFGPGTRLTVL.

This clonotype showed up many times. The genes are TRBV24-1 and TRBJ2-5; D gene ambiguous. CDR3 length equals 14 residues. In germline, CDR1 is KGHDR, CDR2 SFDVKD. V dropped 1 base and J dropped 5 bases, with 10 bases sitting between them. Here the CDR3 DNA reads TGTGCCACCAGTGATTTCGGACCGGGTGAGACCCAGTACTTC. It translates to CATSDFGPGETQYF.

This clonotype occurred a few times. The genes are TRBV28 and TRBJ1-1; D gene ambiguous. Deletions cut 6 bases from V and 7 bases from J, with 15 bases between. The CDR3 runs 13 residues. Per germline, CDR1 MDHEN and CDR2 SYDVKM. The DNA for the CDR3 is TGTGCCAGCAGACTGAAAAGACCCTATGAAGCTTTCTTT. Translating it yields CASRLKRPYEAFF.

In the case of this clonotype: Just one base apart from a much larger clone, this may be a read error. This chain connects TRBV20-1 to TRBJ1-1; D is uncertain. The CDR3 loop spans 16 amino acids. Germline CDR1 is DFQATT and CDR2 is SNEGSKA (reference sequence). This chain's CDR3 is CCADKSINRENTEAFF. CDR3 nucleotide sequence: TGCTGTGCCGACAAAAGTATAAACCGGGAGAACACTGAAGCTTTCTTT.

This clonotype has a count of ten or more. The chain has TRBV6-1 and TRBJ2-1; 8 bases agree with TRBD2. CDR1 and CDR2 from the germline V gene are MNHNS and SASEGT. Trimming cost V 2 bases and J 5 bases; bases outside gene matches: 5. The CDR3 runs to 15 residues. The CDR3 DNA reads as TGTGCCAGCAGTGAAATGGGACTAGTGGACAATGAGCAGTTCTTC. Its protein product is CASSEMGLVDNEQFF.

Here the CDR3 reads CASSHGRTSGLNEQFF. The CDR3 DNA sequence: TGTGCCAGCAGCCACGGCCGGACTAGCGGACTAAATGAGCAGTTCTTC. The J gene is TRBJ2-1, the V gene TRBV4-2, with 10 bases identical to TRBD2. Germline V gives CDR1 LGHNA, CDR2 YNFKEQ. The V and J ends lost 3 bases and 7 bases, in that order; junction bases with no gene match: 9. The CDR3 runs to 16 residues.

In its sample, this clonotype was seen a few times. The chain employs TRBV29-1 and TRBJ2-1; D call uncertain. V dropped 3 bases and J dropped 6 bases, with 9 bases sitting between them. Germline V gene lookup returns CDR1 SQVTM and CDR2 ANQGSEA. This CDR3 contains 12 residues. In nucleotides, the CDR3 is TGCAGCGTTGAGATGAAGGCCAATGAGCAGTTCTTC. The encoded protein is CSVEMKANEQFF.

This clonotype was counted ten times or more. The V call is TRBV14, the J call TRBJ2-3; 11 positions match TRBD2. Unmatched junction bases numbered 18, after V lost 4 bases and J lost 0 bases. CDR3 length equals 21 residues. Germline CDR1 and CDR2: SGHDN and FVKESK. This chain's CDR3 is CASSRLTGTSGNTASTDTQYF. Written as DNA, the CDR3 is TGTGCCAGCAGCCGCCTCACCGGGACTAGCGGCAACACGGCTAGCACAGATACGCAGTATTTT.

This clonotype was seen only a few times. V is TRBV20-1 and J is TRBJ2-1, with D perhaps matching TRBD2 (6 bases). Per the germline V gene, CDR1 is DFQATT and CDR2 is SNEGSKA (reference sequence). The ends were cut back, 0 bases at V and 6 bases at J, with 15 bases in the middle. The CDR3 is made up of 15 amino acids. CDR3 loop: CSARDWRETGNEQFF. For the CDR3, the DNA is TGCAGTGCTAGAGACTGGAGGGAGACGGGCAATGAGCAGTTCTTC.

The table lists this clonotype with a few counts. The V call is TRBV20-1, the J call TRBJ2-2; 10 nucleotides match TRBD2. The J segment lost 3 bases and the V segment lost 0 bases, leaving 13 bases of the junction unmatched. Germline V CDR1 and CDR2: DFQATT, SNEGSKA (reference sequence). The CDR3 is made up of 19 amino acids. In nucleotides, the CDR3 is TGCAGTGCTAGAGATTGGAGGAGAGCGGGAGGGTCGGACACCGGGGAGCTGTTTTTT. It specifies CSARDWRRAGGSDTGELFF.

This clonotype has at least ten counts. This chain links TRBV6-5 with TRBJ2-7, with D maybe TRBD2 (5 bases). V lost 7 bases and J lost 3, with 13 bases in between. There are 13 residues in the CDR3. Germline CDR1 MNHEY, CDR2 SVGAGI. The CDR3 sequence: CASNYRENYEQYF. The CDR3 DNA sequence: TGTGCCAGCAATTATCGGGAAAACTACGAGCAGTACTTC.

Many counts were recorded for this clonotype. The CDR3 loop is CASSERRDGQYF. In DNA form, the CDR3 reads TGTGCCAGCAGTGAAAGGCGGGACGGGCAGTATTTT. The chain employs TRBV25-1 and TRBJ2-3; a possible D gene is TRBD2 (6 bases). Between the trimmed V and J ends, which lost 2 bases and 11 bases, there was a span of 11 bases. CDR1 is MGHDK, CDR2 SYGVNS, per germline. The CDR3 totals 12 residues.

This clonotype has at least ten counts. The chain carries TRBV20-1 and TRBJ2-3, with D perhaps matching TRBD2 (6 bases). Germline assignment: CDR1 DFQATT and CDR2 SNEGSKA (reference sequence). V shed 3 bases and J shed 1 base, with 14 bases lying between them. This CDR3 has 15 amino acids. CDR3 loop: CSASLWRAGTDTQYF. DNA of the CDR3: TGCAGTGCTAGTTTATGGAGGGCCGGCACAGATACGCAGTATTTT.

V is TRBV29-1 and J is TRBJ2-7; possibly TRBD2 for D (5 bases). The germline V and J ends were trimmed by 1 base and 1 base, with 11 bases remaining between them. Germline CDR1 reads SQVTM; CDR2 reads ANQGSEA. The CDR3 totals 14 residues. CDR3 coding DNA: TGCAGCGTTGAAGGGGGAGTGGGGTCCTACGAGCAGTACTTC. It translates to CSVEGGVGSYEQYF.

This clonotype has only a few counts. This chain links TRBV5-1 with TRBJ1-5; D is perhaps TRBD1 (5 bases). Germline values: CDR1 SGHRS, CDR2 YFSETQ. This CDR3 spans 14 amino acids. V was clipped by 0 bases and J by 3 bases, with 7 bases between them. The DNA of the CDR3 is TGCGCCAGCAGCTTGGAGGGGCCCAATCAGCCCCAGCATTTT. As protein: CASSLEGPNQPQHF.

Ten or more counts support this clonotype. The V gene is TRBV6-5, the J gene TRBJ2-3, with 11 bases fitting TRBD1. Germline V gene data show CDR1 as MNHEY and CDR2 as SVGAGI. The J segment lost 2 bases and the V segment lost 0 bases, leaving 1 base of the junction unmatched. The length of the CDR3 is 16 residues. CDR3 region: CASSYSGQGDTDTQYF. CDR3 DNA sequence: TGTGCCAGCAGTTACTCGGGACAGGGGGACACAGATACGCAGTATTTT.

This clonotype has at least ten counts. The rearrangement uses TRBV12-3 or TRBV12-4 and TRBJ2-1; the match to TRBD2 covers 14 bases. CDR3 length: 15 amino acids. After removal of 5 bases from V and 6 bases from J, the junction contained 3 bases not matched to a gene. The CDR3 loop is CASSRTSGRSNEQFF. The CDR3 DNA is TGTGCCAGCAGTAGGACTAGCGGGAGGAGCAATGAGCAGTTCTTC.

A few counts support this clonotype. The chain is built from TRBV12-3 or TRBV12-4 and TRBJ1-3; tentatively, D is TRBD1 (5 bases). This CDR3 is built from 19 residues. V was trimmed by 6 bases and J by 3 bases, leaving 27 bases between them. Written as DNA, the CDR3 is TGTGCCAGCAGCTTTAGGGGACGAGGGAGAGAAAACGATGGAAACACCATATATTTT. It codes for CASSFRGRGRENDGNTIYF.

This clonotype was observed at least ten times. The chain has TRBV27 and TRBJ1-5; TRBD1 matches at 8 bases. J gave up 7 bases and V 4 bases, and 12 bases lay outside the gene matches. Germline V CDR1 and CDR2: MNHEY, SMNVEV (reference sequence). The CDR3 covers 16 residues. The CDR3 nucleotides read TGTGCCAGCAGTTCAAACTTCGGACAGGGTGGACAGCCCCAGCATTTT. It specifies CASSSNFGQGGQPQHF.

This clonotype has just a few counts. The gene calls are TRBV7-9 and TRBJ2-2, with D possibly TRBD2 on 6 matching bases. CDR1 and CDR2 from the germline V gene are SEHNR and FQNEAQ (reference sequence). The CDR3 length is 15 residues. V lost 7 bases and J 1 base, leaving 13 bases between the germline ends. The chain's CDR3 is CASTPGAVNTGELFF. The CDR3 DNA sequence: TGTGCCAGCACCCCGGGAGCGGTGAACACCGGGGAGCTGTTTTTT.

About this clonotype: This may arise from a read error, as a much more abundant clone is one base away. V gene TRBV3-1 combines with J gene TRBJ1-5; D gene ambiguous. Germline CDR1 LGHDT, CDR2 YNNKEL (reference sequence). The CDR3 sequence is 14 residues long. CDR3 nucleotides: TGTGCCAGCAGCCAAGATTACGGCAATAAGCCCCAGCATTTT. It yields the protein CASSQDYGNKPQHF.

The V gene is TRBV5-1, the J gene TRBJ2-7; 7 bases align to TRBD2. CDR1 and CDR2 from the germline V gene are SGHRS and YFSETQ. The CDR3 is 15 amino acids. Unmatched junction bases numbered 12, after V lost 8 bases and J lost 1 base. The CDR3 DNA follows: TGCGCCAGTCTCAGCGGGGACGGACCGTCCTACGAGCAGTACTTC. Encoded protein: CASLSGDGPSYEQYF.

V usage is TRBV3-1 and J usage is TRBJ1-2; D gene ambiguous. The germline CDR1 and CDR2 sequences are LGHDT and YNNKEL (reference sequence). The CDR3 has 13 amino acids. Trimming left V 0 bases short and J 5 bases short, with 7 bases between. CDR3 coding DNA: TGTGCCAGCAGCCAAGATGGCCCGTATGGCTACACCTTC. The encoded protein is CASSQDGPYGYTF.

This clonotype was observed at least ten times. The rearrangement links TRBV5-1 to TRBJ2-7, with D unresolved. The V gene's germline CDR1 is SGHRS and CDR2 YFSETQ. The CDR3 runs to 15 residues. Between the trimmed V and J ends, which lost 4 bases and 2 bases, there was a span of 16 bases. Written as DNA, the CDR3 is TGCGCCAGCAGCCAAACCTCCATTAAGACCTACGAGCAGTACTTC. Its protein product is CASSQTSIKTYEQYF.

This clonotype was picked up a small number of times. The chain links TRBV5-1 to TRBJ2-7, with a possible D match to TRBD2 (5 bases). Trimming took 5 bases from V and 1 from J, leaving 10 bases between them. The germline V gene encodes CDR1 SGHRS and CDR2 YFSETQ. This CDR3 region has 13 residues. The DNA for the CDR3 is TGCGCCAGCAGGGGCGAGGGTTCCTACGAGCAGTACTTC. The encoded protein is CASRGEGSYEQYF.